This TCR beta chain was observed in a study of blood T cell repertoires in COVID-19. Looking at the study overall: PBMCs, B-cell-depleted T cells, or T cells were the source of the cDNA or gDNA that made up the material.

Trimming took 3 bases from V and 8 from J, leaving 11 bases between them. CDR3 size: 13 residues. Germline V CDR1 and CDR2: MNHEY, SVGAGI. As processed by the authors: Amplification of reference gene primers provided the estimated nucleated cell counts. The protocol was immunoSEQ multiplex PCR, while the TCRdb copy is restricted to in-frame clones and leaves out a portion. The V and J calls and clone size were taken over from that table, and D and trimming were inferred from the DNA. Here the sample spans about 100,000 clones, almost 85% being singletons. This clone was seen only a few times. Sequencing used peripheral blood. This receptor was identified in a man between 35 and 55 years old with active or convalescent COVID-19. J is TRBJ1-3 and V is TRBV6-5; D ambiguous. CDR3 sequence: CASSYDTADTIYF. CDR3 DNA: TGTGCCAGCAGTTATGACACAGCGGACACCATATATTTT.